Listed below are T cell receptor beta chains from one sample, sequenced in a study of human T cells and chemical hapten exposure. TCRdb re-called the RACE reads through MiXCR, storing one row per CDR3 protein. The profile covers around 380,000 distinct CDR3 sequences, with roughly 5% appearing a single time and over 2% taken by the ten largest. Specimen: whole blood, collected in connection with sensitization to the hapten diphenylcyclopropenone (DPC). The receptors derive from a woman aged 45 to 65 with alopecia areata. Some clones in this sample may be carry-over from other donors' samples. The CDR3 runs from the conserved cysteine through the conserved F or W. The D gene is left open where the match is weak. Some rows mark clone size as missing; the rest say once, few, many or name a class of expanded clone.

abundance	d_gene	j_gene	v_gene	CDR3aa	CDR3nt
many	TRBD2	TRBJ2-2	TRBV11-2	CASGIRGGANTGELFF	TGTGCCAGCGGTATACGGGGGGGTGCGAACACCGGGGAGCTGTTTTTT
many	TRBD2	TRBJ2-7	TRBV4-2	CASSQSGLAAYEQYF	TGTGCCAGCAGCCAATCGGGACTAGCGGCCTACGAGCAGTACTTC
NA	NA	TRBJ2-2	TRBV19	CASSILDTGELFF	TGTGCCAGTAGTATTCTGGACACCGGGGAGCTGTTTTTT
many	TRBD2	TRBJ2-4	TRBV3-1	CASSQAALAGIAKNIQYF	TGTGCCAGCAGCCAAGCGGCACTAGCGGGGATAGCCAAAAACATTCAGTACTTC
many	TRBD1	TRBJ1-3	TRBV3-1	CASSQKTGGRNTIYF	TGTGCCAGCAGCCAAAAGACAGGGGGTCGAAACACCATATATTTT
many	NA	TRBJ1-2	TRBV28	CASSARGLRGYTF	TGTGCCAGCAGTGCGAGGGGACTAAGGGGCTACACCTTC
many	TRBD1	TRBJ2-5	TRBV4-2	CASSQEGTGVETQYF	TGTGCCAGCAGCCAAGAGGGGACAGGGGTCGAGACCCAGTACTTC
few	NA	TRBJ1-2	TRBV15	CATSSDTLNYGYTF	TGTGCCACCAGCAGCGATACACTGAACTATGGCTACACCTTC
NA	NA	TRBJ2-5	TRBV29-1	CSVETVETQYF	TGCAGCGTTGAGACAGTGGAGACCCAGTACTTC
NA	NA	TRBJ2-7	TRBV5-6	CASSLGTSSSYEQYF	TGTGCCAGCAGCTTGGGTACCTCTTCCTCCTACGAGCAGTACTTC
many	NA	TRBJ1-1	TRBV6-6	CASSPIPGAFF	TGTGCCAGCAGCCCAATCCCTGGAGCTTTCTTT
many	TRBD1	TRBJ2-1	TRBV6-5	CASSRGQGIYNEQFF	TGTGCCAGCAGCCGCGGACAGGGAATTTACAATGAGCAGTTCTTC
few	NA	TRBJ2-1	TRBV27	CASSFLTNYNEQFF	TGTGCCAGCAGTTTTCTGACTAACTACAATGAGCAGTTCTTC
few	NA	TRBJ2-3	TRBV4-1	CASSQGGLGLSSTDTQYF	TGCGCCAGCAGCCAAGGCGGCTTGGGACTTTCTAGCACAGATACGCAGTATTTT
many	NA	TRBJ1-2	TRBV10-2	CASSESNRGGLYGYTF	TGCGCCAGCAGTGAGTCGAATCGTGGGGGGCTCTATGGCTACACCTTC
many	NA	TRBJ2-1	TRBV7-2	CASSLGQNEQFF	TGTGCCAGCAGCTTAGGCCAAAATGAGCAGTTCTTC
many	TRBD1	TRBJ2-1	TRBV7-2	CASSLGTGGMYEQFF	TGTGCCAGCAGCTTAGGGACAGGGGGCATGTATGAGCAGTTCTTC
many	NA	TRBJ2-3	TRBV7-2	CASSLDYTDTQYF	TGTGCCAGCAGCTTAGACTACACAGATACGCAGTATTTT
many	NA	TRBJ2-2	TRBV4-2	CASSQGIGGTGELFF	TGTGCCAGCAGCCAAGGGATTGGAGGGACCGGGGAGCTGTTTTTT
many	NA	TRBJ2-1	TRBV3-1	CASSPPLGGPSYNEQFF	TGTGCCAGCAGCCCGCCCCTAGGGGGGCCCTCCTACAATGAGCAGTTCTTC
many	NA	TRBJ1-3	TRBV25-1	CASSEDRHSGNTIYF	TGTGCCAGCAGTGAAGACAGACACTCTGGAAACACCATATATTTT
few	NA	TRBJ1-2	TRBV27	CASSRRVLDYGYTF	TGTGCCAGCAGTCGCAGGGTCTTAGACTATGGCTACACCTTC
few	NA	TRBJ1-2	TRBV19	CASSGRGKRGYTF	TGTGCCAGTAGTGGTAGGGGCAAGCGTGGCTACACCTTC
few	NA	TRBJ2-2	TRBV9	CASADREGLNTGELFF	TGTGCCAGCGCCGATCGTGAGGGACTGAACACCGGGGAGCTGTTTTTT
many	TRBD2	TRBJ2-7	TRBV6-2/TRBV6-3	CASSSRGFGLAATSSYEQYF	TGTGCCAGCAGTTCGCGGGGCTTCGGACTAGCGGCTACCTCTTCCTACGAGCAGTACTTC
few	NA	TRBJ1-5	TRBV7-9	CASSGGHSNQPQHF	TGTGCCAGCAGTGGGGGGCATAGCAATCAGCCCCAGCATTTT
many	NA	TRBJ2-6	TRBV5-1	CASSTGTPISGANVLTF	TGCGCCAGCAGCACCGGGACGCCGATTTCTGGGGCCAACGTCCTGACTTTC
many	TRBD1	TRBJ1-2	TRBV27	CASSPGQGQGYTF	TGTGCCAGCAGTCCCGGACAGGGTCAAGGCTACACCTTC
many	NA	TRBJ2-1	TRBV28	CASSSPGGASYYNEQFF	TGTGCCAGCAGTTCCCCCGGGGGAGCATCCTACTACAATGAGCAGTTCTTC
NA	NA	TRBJ1-4	TRBV3-1	CASSQGLKGSVTNEKLFF	TGTGCCAGCAGCCAAGGATTGAAGGGGTCTGTAACTAATGAAAAACTGTTTTTT
many	NA	TRBJ2-4	TRBV12-3/TRBV12-4	CASSLVGAKNIQYF	TGTGCCAGCAGTTTAGTAGGGGCCAAAAACATTCAGTACTTC
few	NA	TRBJ2-3	TRBV29-1	CSLGSTDTQYF	TGCAGCTTAGGAAGCACAGATACGCAGTATTTT
NA	TRBD1	TRBJ2-5	TRBV7-6	CASRPPGQAIQETQYF	TGTGCCAGCCGCCCTCCGGGACAGGCGATTCAAGAGACCCAGTACTTC
many	NA	TRBJ2-7	TRBV5-1	CASSRVRLATLDEQYF	TGCGCCAGCAGTCGAGTTCGTCTAGCGACTCTCGACGAGCAGTACTTC
many	NA	TRBJ2-7	TRBV3-1	CASSPIDSSYEQYF	TGTGCCAGCAGCCCTATCGACAGCTCCTACGAGCAGTACTTC
many	NA	TRBJ2-3	TRBV7-2	CASSPRTISQYF	TGTGCCAGCAGCCCCCGGACTATCTCGCAGTATTTT
many	NA	TRBJ1-6	TRBV4-3	CASSQDISGNNSPLHF	TGCGCCAGCAGCCAAGATATTTCAGGGAATAATTCACCCCTCCACTTT
many	NA	TRBJ2-1	TRBV10-2	CASSALADTEQFF	TGCGCCAGCAGTGCACTAGCAGATACTGAGCAGTTCTTC
many	TRBD1	TRBJ2-4	TRBV27	CASSSDRGFSVGVGIQYF	TGTGCCAGCAGTTCCGACAGGGGATTCTCGGTCGGGGTAGGCATTCAGTACTTC
NA	NA	TRBJ2-7	TRBV12-3/TRBV12-4	CASSLSLGYEQYF	TGTGCCAGCAGTTTGTCTTTGGGATACGAGCAGTACTTC
many	TRBD2	TRBJ2-7	TRBV20-1	CSASGRALWEQYF	TGCAGTGCTAGCGGGAGGGCCCTATGGGAGCAGTACTTC
many	TRBD2	TRBJ2-2	TRBV20-1	CSARPSGRNTGELFF	TGCAGTGCTAGACCTAGCGGGAGGAACACCGGGGAGCTGTTTTTT
many	NA	TRBJ1-3	TRBV7-2	CASSSTFFSGNTIYF	TGTGCCAGCAGCTCGACATTTTTCTCTGGAAACACCATATATTTT
once	TRBD1	TRBJ2-2	TRBV7-2	CASSRRDRGFSNTGELFF	TGTGCCAGCAGCCGCCGGGACAGGGGGTTCTCGAACACAGGGGAGCTGTTTTTT
many	TRBD2	TRBJ2-7	TRBV29-1	CSATGSGYSYEQYF	TGCAGCGCCACCGGTAGCGGGTACTCCTACGAGCAGTACTTC
many	NA	TRBJ2-7	TRBV21-1	CASSRPQESWYEQYF	TGTGCCAGCAGCCGACCGCAGGAGTCCTGGTACGAGCAGTACTTC
NA	TRBD1	TRBJ2-7	TRBV6-5	CASSYGGQGYEQYF	TGTGCCAGCAGTTATGGGGGACAGGGATACGAGCAGTACTTC